One and the same sample provided the 27 T cell receptor beta chains below, sequenced in a study of cytotoxic CD8 clonotypes in ibrutinib-treated CLL. The method was immunoSEQ multiplex PCR; TCRdb's version includes in-frame clones alone and lacks a portion of them. The sample yields around 310,000 clones, roughly 79% seen once. This specimen was PBMCs, taken before ibrutinib treatment. These receptors were taken from a human donor with chronic lymphocytic leukemia.

This chain joins TRBV27 and TRBJ2-7, with a possible D match to TRBD1 (5 bases). Trimming took 0 bases from V and 6 from J, leaving 15 bases between them. Germline V gene lookup returns CDR1 MNHEY and CDR2 SMNVEV (reference sequence). CDR3 length: 15 residues. The CDR3 loop reads CASSLSGLPGGEQYF. The DNA for the CDR3 is TGTGCCAGCAGTTTATCGGGGCTCCCCGGTGGCGAGCAGTACTTC.

The chain links TRBV7-9 to TRBJ1-5; TRBD1 agrees at 7 bases. Germline CDR1 and CDR2: SEHNR and FQNEAQ (reference sequence). The CDR3 has 16 residues. V shed 5 bases, J shed 0 bases, and the junction held 7 bases outside the gene matches. This CDR3 is CASSHTGAYSNQPQHF. Here the CDR3 DNA reads TGTGCCAGCAGCCATACAGGGGCATATAGCAATCAGCCCCAGCATTTT. Drawing the rest from reference TRBV7-9 and TRBJ1-5, the complete variable domain is DTGVSQNPRHKITKRGQNVTFRCDPISEHNRLYWYRQTLGQGPEFLTYFQNEAQLEKSRLLSDRFSAERPKGSFSTLEIQRTEQGDSAMYLCASSHTGAYSNQPQHFGDGTRLSIL.

This rearrangement joins TRBV7-8 to TRBJ2-2, with 7 nucleotides matching TRBD1. The CDR3 contains 16 residues. J gave up 1 base and V 0 bases, and 2 bases lay outside the gene matches. CDR1 SGHVS and CDR2 FQNEAQ come from the germline V gene. The CDR3 coding sequence is TGTGCCAGCAGCTTAGCGGCAGGGGGGAACACCGGGGAGCTGTTTTTT. Protein: CASSLAAGGNTGELFF.

The rearrangement links TRBV18 to TRBJ1-1; 7 nucleotides align to TRBD1. The trim removed 6 bases at V and 1 base at J, leaving 2 bases unmatched. There are 13 residues in the CDR3. CDR1 KGHSH and CDR2 LQKENI come from the germline V gene. The CDR3 DNA sequence: TGTGCCAGCTCGCGGGACAGGAACACTGAAGCTTTCTTT. Protein product: CASSRDRNTEAFF.

As DNA, the CDR3 is TGTGCCAGCAGCCCACCAGGCGGGAGGGCCAAAAACATTCAGTACTTC. Protein sequence: CASSPPGGRAKNIQYF. The chain is built from TRBV11-2 and TRBJ2-4, with 8 bases matching TRBD2. The CDR3 has 16 amino acids. V dropped 5 bases and J dropped 1; count of bases not matched to a gene: 7. CDR1 SGHAT and CDR2 FQNNGV come from the germline V gene.

The genes are TRBV7-2 and TRBJ2-3; no firm D call. Trimming took off 6 bases at V and 3 bases at J, with 10 bases between the two ends. The germline V gene encodes CDR1 SGHTA and CDR2 FQGNSA. The CDR3 runs 13 residues. The CDR3 DNA sequence: TGTGCCAGCAGTTGGACCCCGACAGATACGCAGTATTTT. It codes for CASSWTPTDTQYF.

This clone occurred a few times. The rearrangement joins TRBV7-6 to TRBJ2-7; D may match TRBD1 or TRBD2 (6 bases each). CDR1 is SGHVS, CDR2 FNYEAQ, per germline. Trimming removed 5 bases from V and 4 bases from J, with 21 bases in between. The CDR3 is 16 residues long. CDR3: CASSDSANGGTYEQYF. Written as DNA, the CDR3 is TGTGCCAGCAGCGATAGTGCCAATGGGGGGACATACGAGCAGTACTTC.

This chain connects TRBV5-4 to TRBJ2-3; D is unclear. The CDR3 is 15 residues long. The germline V and J ends were trimmed by 0 bases and 2 bases, with 10 bases remaining between them. Looked up from germline, CDR1 is SGHNT and CDR2 is YYREEE (reference sequence). The CDR3 here is CASSLVSRSTDTQYF. The CDR3 nucleotides read TGTGCCAGCAGCTTGGTTAGCAGGTCCACAGATACGCAGTATTTT.

The chain joins TRBV5-1 to TRBJ1-1, with D maybe TRBD1 (5 bases). This CDR3 has 12 residues. Deletions cut 3 bases from V and 9 bases from J, with 12 bases between. From germline, CDR1 is SGHRS and CDR2 YFSETQ. The CDR3: CASSWDEGKAFF. The CDR3 coding sequence is TGCGCCAGCAGCTGGGACGAGGGAAAAGCTTTCTTT.

This clone appeared once. This chain links TRBV25-1 with TRBJ2-5; D gene uncertain. The CDR3 length is 13 residues. Germline V gene lookup returns CDR1 MGHDK and CDR2 SYGVNS. Trimming took 7 bases from V and 1 from J, leaving 10 bases between them. CDR3 bases: TGTGCCAGCATTGGCAGCCTCCAAGAGACCCAGTACTTC. Its protein is CASIGSLQETQYF. Full variable domain (rest looked up from reference TRBV25-1 and TRBJ2-5): EADIYQTPRYLVIGTGKKITLECSQTMGHDKMYWYQQDPGMELHLIHYSYGVNSTEKGDLSSESTVSRIRTEHFPLTLESARPSHTSQYLCASIGSLQETQYFGPGTRLLVL.

The V and J genes are TRBV10-3 and TRBJ2-2; 7 bases map to TRBD2. The CDR3 spans 14 residues. CDR1 is ENHRY, CDR2 SYGVKD, per germline. Trimming took 5 bases from V and 4 from J; bases not matched to a gene: 4. CDR3 sequence: CAISSGEVTGELFF. CDR3 bases: TGTGCCATCAGTAGCGGGGAGGTCACCGGGGAGCTGTTTTTT.

The rearrangement links TRBV5-1 to TRBJ1-2; D is possibly TRBD1 (6 bases). V was trimmed by 0 bases and J by 8 bases, leaving 11 bases between them. Germline V gene sequence: CDR1 SGHRS, CDR2 YFSETQ. This CDR3 spans 13 amino acids. The CDR3 region has the DNA TGCGCCAGCAGCTTGGATCGGGGGGCCGGCTACACCTTC. Translation: CASSLDRGAGYTF.

The CDR3 DNA follows: TGTGCCAGCAGCGACACACCTGGAGCCCGGGGCACCGGGGAGCTGTTTTTT. The encoded protein is CASSDTPGARGTGELFF. The chain joins TRBV7-9 to TRBJ2-2; tentatively, D is TRBD2 (5 bases). Trimming removed 5 bases from V and 4 bases from J, with 20 bases in between. The CDR3 is 17 residues long. Germline V lookup: CDR1 SEHNR, CDR2 FQNEAQ (reference sequence).

This clone has more than one count but fewer than ten. The chain employs TRBV18 and TRBJ2-7; D gene uncertain. Trimming took off 3 bases at V and 3 bases at J, with 6 bases between the two ends. Germline V CDR1 and CDR2: KGHSH, LQKENI. The length of the CDR3 is 12 residues. The CDR3 is CASSPNDYEQYF. The CDR3 DNA follows: TGTGCCAGCTCACCGAATGACTACGAGCAGTACTTC. Looking up the rest from reference TRBV18 and TRBJ2-7 gives the full variable domain: NAGVMQNPRHLVRRRGQEARLRCSPMKGHSHVYWYRQLPEEGLKFMVYLQKENIIDESGMPKERFSAEFPKEGPSILRIQQVVRGDSAAYFCASSPNDYEQYFGPGTRLTVT.

The chain employs TRBV7-6 and TRBJ2-1, with 11 bases lining up with TRBD1. Losses at the gene ends were 5 bases for V and 9 bases for J; bases not matched to a gene: 15. Germline CDR1 reads SGHVS; CDR2 reads FNYEAQ. The length of the CDR3 is 17 residues. In DNA form, the CDR3 reads TGTGCCAGCAGCGACTGTAGGGCCGGACAGGGGGCTTGTGAGCAGTTCTTC. This translates into CASSDCRAGQGACEQFF.

The chain carries TRBV5-6 and TRBJ1-2; D remains unclear. The V end lost 4 bases, the J end lost 2 bases, and 12 bases lay between the germline ends. CDR1 and CDR2 from the germline V gene are SGHDT and YYEEEE. This CDR3 has 14 residues. The chain's CDR3 is CASSLPILNYGYTF. DNA of the CDR3: TGTGCCAGCAGCCTTCCGATTCTCAACTATGGCTACACCTTC.

This clone was observed once. The V and J genes are TRBV5-6 and TRBJ2-7; 9 bases map to TRBD1. CDR1 is SGHDT, CDR2 YYEEEE, per germline. After removal of 2 bases from V and 1 base from J, the junction contained 10 bases not matched to a gene. This CDR3 region has 17 residues. The CDR3 DNA sequence: TGTGCCAGCAGCTTCCCGAGCGGACAGGGGCCTTCCTACGAGCAGTACTTC. This gives the protein CASSFPSGQGPSYEQYF.

The chain uses TRBV11-2 and TRBJ2-2; D ambiguous. The germline gives CDR1 SGHAT, CDR2 FQNNGV. The CDR3 length is 13 residues. V shed 1 base and J shed 7 bases, with 7 bases lying between them. The CDR3: CASSLAGIGELFF. The CDR3 DNA reads as TGTGCCAGCAGCTTAGCTGGGATCGGGGAGCTGTTTTTT.

The CDR3 DNA reads as TGTGCCAGCAGCCCGGGGGGGACCCCTAATCAGCCCCAGCATTTT. Its protein product is CASSPGGTPNQPQHF. The chain carries TRBV7-3 and TRBJ1-5, with a possible D match to TRBD1 (5 bases). CDR1 and CDR2 (germline): SGHTA, FQGTGA. CDR3 length: 15 amino acids. V was cut by 5 bases and J by 4 bases, with 15 bases left in between.

The chain couples TRBV5-1 to TRBJ2-1, with D perhaps matching TRBD2 (5 bases). Trimming took 3 bases from V and 5 from J, leaving 12 bases between them. CDR1 and CDR2 (germline): SGHRS, YFSETQ. This CDR3 has 14 residues. CDR3 protein: CASSSGTQHNEQFF. CDR3 coding DNA: TGCGCCAGCAGCTCGGGAACGCAGCACAATGAGCAGTTCTTC.

V is TRBV29-1 and J is TRBJ2-7; TRBD2 matches at 14 bases. V shed 4 bases, J shed 1 base, and the junction held 3 bases outside the gene matches. The CDR3 is 15 amino acids. Per the germline V gene, CDR1 is SQVTM and CDR2 is ANQGSEA. CDR3 residues: CSVGTSGRRSYEQYF. The CDR3 nucleotides read TGCAGCGTTGGGACTAGCGGGAGGAGATCCTACGAGCAGTACTTC.

A note on this clone: Mismatch with germline at one junction end may stem from a read error. The chain has TRBV5-4 and TRBJ2-7; possible D gene TRBD2, 5 bases. This CDR3 has 12 residues. CDR1 is SGHNT, CDR2 YYREEE, per germline (reference sequence). CDR3 protein: CASSLPGVQGAF. CDR3 in DNA: TGTGCCAGCAGCCTACCCGGGGTTCAAGGAGCGTTC.

This chain uses TRBV6-1 with TRBJ1-1; D is uncertain. Germline values: CDR1 MNHNS, CDR2 SASEGT. The germline V and J ends were trimmed by 11 bases and 7 bases, with 20 bases remaining between them. CDR3 length equals 13 residues. The CDR3 here is CASRGGLRDEAFF. The CDR3 region has the DNA TGTGCCTCGAGAGGAGGACTGCGTGATGAAGCTTTCTTT.

This clone turned up a few times. The chain combines TRBV7-2 with TRBJ1-2, with D hard to call. Germline CDR1 reads SGHTA; CDR2 reads FQGNSA. V was pared by 3 bases and J by 4 bases, with 9 bases between. This CDR3 region has 13 residues. CDR3 in DNA: TGTGCCAGCAGCTTTCACTCCCCCTATGGCTACACCTTC. Encoded protein: CASSFHSPYGYTF.

This clone was counted once. The V gene is TRBV5-1, the J gene TRBJ2-7; D may match TRBD1 or TRBD2 (5 bases each). Germline V gives CDR1 SGHRS, CDR2 YFSETQ. The ends were cut back, 0 bases at V and 5 bases at J, with 18 bases in the middle. This CDR3 spans 16 amino acids. For the CDR3, the DNA is TGCGCCAGCAGCTTGGTACGGGGCGGAAGAGGGGACGAGCAGTACTTC. Its protein product is CASSLVRGGRGDEQYF.

The chain uses TRBV15 and TRBJ2-5; TRBD1 aligns across 8 bases. V shed 5 bases, J shed 4 bases, and the junction held 15 bases outside the gene matches. This CDR3 is 17 amino acids long. Germline lookup yields CDR1 LNHNV and CDR2 YYDKDF (reference sequence). The CDR3 region has the DNA TGTGCCACCAGCCTTGGTACTCATCAGGGGGCAGGAGAGACCCAGTACTTC. The encoded protein is CATSLGTHQGAGETQYF.

This chain joins TRBV7-2 and TRBJ2-2, with no clear D. V lost 0 bases and J 3 bases, leaving 5 bases between the germline ends. CDR3 length: 14 amino acids. From germline, CDR1 is SGHTA and CDR2 FQGNSA. This CDR3 is CASSLAYHTGELFF. The CDR3 coding sequence is TGTGCCAGCAGCTTAGCCTACCACACCGGGGAGCTGTTTTTT.